This T cell receptor beta chain was sequenced for a study of cytomegalovirus exposure and HLA in healthy donors (dated 2017 in TCRdb). For the study in its entirety: In an earlier analysis of approximately 640 of the donors, 250 to 300 Gb of sequence data and 117 million unique TCR beta sequences from some 170 million T cells were reported. Typing coverage differed by locus: A, B, C, DRB1 and DQB1 were typed in roughly 620-630 donors, DQA1 in approximately 520, DPA1 in around 600, and DPB1 in 450 to 490. An early release covering roughly 640 HLA-typed donors comprised about 320 gigabases of sequencing data and around 86 million unique TCR sequences. The study was designed to test whether signatures of past pathogen exposure could be identified by cataloging public T cell receptors. Four or five DR-DQ haplotypes were handled as single units for association and clustering, since linkage in the cohort was strong. High-throughput TCR immunosequencing, statistical association of individual TCRs with disease status, and machine learning were combined to predict cytomegalovirus infection status. HLA typing covered class I and class II loci at four-digit resolution. A separate validation cohort of approximately 120 different subjects was used in addition to the approximately 670-subject first cohort. An earlier analysis of 587 of the donors used high-throughput TCR beta sequencing to judge whether each TCR beta V gene segment behaved as functional or pseudogenic. The later analysis used no new phenotypic data to find candidate immune exposures, relying instead on TCR beta sequences and their occurrence across donors. The genetic ancestry cluster associated with self-reported Caucasian donors included 81% of the 398 genotyped donors. Every repertoire in the discovery cohort had been generated on one and the same sequencing platform. Among roughly 400 genotyped donors of the cohort, an average of approximately 240,000 unique TCR beta nucleotide sequences were sequenced per donor, roughly 18% of them non-productive. In a later analysis, previously published TCR beta repertoires from roughly 710 donors were re-analyzed and high-resolution HLA genotyping was added so that TCR occurrence patterns could be studied. Donor age, sex, ethnicity and CMV serostatus were collected together with the repertoire data. Using immunosequencing, the study profiled T cell repertoires from 666 subjects and related those repertoires to cytomegalovirus serostatus. A later genetic analysis used genome-wide SNP genotypes for about three fifths of the 666 donors, treating that subset as a discovery cohort. Results and caveats for the whole study, not just this receptor: The 87-base-pair reads could not distinguish some IMGT-functional V segments, including TRBV6-2 and TRBV6-3, so those segments were excluded. While some public TCRs were present in many individuals, most TCR sequences turned up only very rarely across donors. An earlier analysis of several hundred of the donors showed that most TCR beta V segments appeared in productive rearrangements either about 87% or about 30% of the time, which broadly matched IMGT annotations. Specific HLA alleles were associated with 15,000 to 20,000 TCR beta sequences at a false discovery rate of 0.05 in a later analysis. A cluster of highly shared sequence variants was judged likely to represent a technical artifact of the sequencing pipeline. The authors suggested that the approach could potentially be extended to other disease states and immunological phenotypes. In a later analysis, several top co-occurrence clusters were reported to appear linked to parvovirus B19, influenza, CMV and Epstein-Barr virus. Because HLA typing was missing for some donors at each locus, association tests included only the typed subset. A later analysis found that HLA-associated TCR beta chains were more clonally expanded and had lower generation probabilities than equally common non-associated chains. The classifier was reported to diagnose cytomegalovirus status with high specificity and sensitivity in both the original cohort and the validation cohort. The cohort was sequenced for TCR beta chains only, and without alpha or paired-chain data the features that could be detected were limited. Linkage disequilibrium might explain the correlated functional status among segregating V segments, but an unknown experimental factor could not be ruled out. Because counts were too low, seventeen rarely observed V segments, including chromosome 9 orphons, were excluded from the earlier analysis of a few hundred of the donors. Compared with the roughly 600-donor mean, donors in an Asian-associated ancestry cluster had fewer N-insertions in productive TCRs, according to a later genetic analysis. Strong co-occurrence of HLA alleles, especially DR and DQ, made assigning TCR associations to individual alleles difficult. A few of the identified cytomegalovirus-associated TCR beta chains were confirmed in vitro to be specific for cytomegalovirus antigens. CMV serostatus was the only immune exposure information available for the cohort. In a later analysis, TCR association rates were found to vary across HLA loci, with the most associated TCRs seen for DRB1 alleles and the fewest for HLA-C alleles. According to a later analysis, most CMV-associated TCR beta chains appeared to be HLA-restricted, and the HLA associations seemed to be driven largely by CMV exposure. Presence/absence analyses assumed roughly uniform sequencing depth across donors, an assumption that may not hold. A total of about 150 TCR beta chains were listed by the study as associated with cytomegalovirus. In a later genetic analysis, a missense DCLRE1C variant was associated with V-gene and J-gene trimming of TCR beta chains, and the association was replicated in an independent cohort. A further reported finding was that TCR beta sequences accurately predicted the HLA-A and HLA-B alleles for most subjects in the first cohort.

The cohort comprised under 700 healthy bone marrow donors. At the time of sampling, every cohort member was nominally healthy, though immune exposures that went unrecorded were likely present. The donor was CMV seropositive and belonged to the group of 250 to 300 seropositive cohort members. A peripheral blood sample was collected from each donor, and TCR beta sequencing was performed on peripheral blood mononuclear cells. Genomic DNA extraction from the blood cell samples was performed with the Qiagen DNeasy Blood Extraction Kit. Remarks on this clone: The specificity of this receptor is unknown. Per-nucleotide qualities are absent, and no much larger clonotype sits a single base away.

The library was produced with the immunoSEQ multiplex PCR assay. The multiplex PCR relied on a mix of 60 forward primers for TCR Vbeta segments and 13 reverse primers for TCR Jbeta segments. The CDR3 region of rearranged TCR beta genes was amplified from genomic DNA with a multiplex PCR assay. The amplified TCR beta libraries were sequenced on the Illumina HiSeq System as 87-base-pair reads. In the original analysis: A later analysis counted some 74 million unique TCR beta chains across the 666 repertoires, and around 9.9 million of these chains were shared by at least two donors. Raw reads were error-corrected and collapsed into unique sequences by a nearest-neighbor algorithm in which closely related sequences were merged to remove PCR and sequencing errors. To assign V, D and J gene segments, CDR3 sequences were aligned to IMGT reference sequences. Each retained sequence needed at least a six-nucleotide match to both a V gene segment and a J gene segment. Rearrangements were classified as productive when the CDR3 lacked stop codons and remained in frame with V and J, and all other rearrangements were classified as non-productive. CDR3 was defined according to IMGT convention as the region running from the second conserved V-encoded cysteine to the conserved J-encoded phenylalanine. Sequences without an unambiguous match to a single V gene segment were excluded from the earlier analysis of 500 to 700 of the donors. In an earlier analysis of 587 of the donors, V segments were called functional above 56.7% productive rearrangements and were called segregating when the between-donor standard deviation exceeded 5%. A statistical classification framework was developed to diagnose cytomegalovirus status using the catalog of TCR beta chain sequences. V and J gene assignment, in a later analysis, came from comparing TCR nucleotide sequences with IMGT/GENE-DB human TR gene sequences. The TCRdist pipeline was used in a later analysis to assign CDR3 sequences and most-parsimonious VDJ recombination scenarios. In a later analysis, every TCR beta chain was defined by the combination of its CDR3 amino acid sequence and its V-gene family, and reads without a unique V-gene family were dropped. In a later analysis, approximately 590 highly shared, low-generation-probability nucleotide sequences were removed to address suspected cross-contamination and a sequencing artifact. In a later analysis, a clonal expansion index for each public chain was calculated from normalized within-repertoire ranks of inferred template counts. In a later analysis, generation probabilities were computed using a VDJ recombination model fitted to out-of-frame rearrangements, and the results were checked against IGoR. In a later analysis, hypergeometric tests were used to score TCR-TCR, TCR-HLA and TCR-CMV co-occurrence, with a repertoire-size bias correction applied to TCR pairs. In a later analysis, false discovery rates were estimated by permuting HLA or CMV assignments 20 times. In a later analysis, co-occurring TCRs were grouped using DBSCAN, and TCRdist sequence similarity was added for clustering within HLA-allele-positive subsets. Repertoires with fewer than 30,000 or more than 120,000 public chains, plus five repertoires with anomalous nucleotide sharing, were excluded from co-occurrence clustering. TCRdb re-hosts the immuneACCESS table, in-frame sequences only. Its copies lack some clones; in the studies checked, an unresolved V gene accounts for under half of them, and the cause for the rest is not known. The V and J calls and clone size are taken from that table; D and trimming were inferred from the DNA. The sample table contains roughly 120,000 clones; only one count was recorded for around 80% of them. Roughly 2.9% of the sample comes from the top ten.

The CDR3 spans 16 residues, from the cysteine through the phenylalanine. The kept DNA is CDR3 alone, 48 bases in frame from the first base. The germline V gene gives CDR1 as MNHEY and CDR2 as SVGAGI. V sheds 0 bases and J sheds 2 bases, leaving 8 bases between their ends. This receptor chain uses TRBV6-5 and TRBJ2-6, with TRBD1 tentatively as D gene (6 bases match). The TCR was taken from a woman aged 55-75 years in good health and CMV-seropositive. The specimen sequenced was PBMCs. The sequenced DNA is TGTGCCAGCAGTTACTCGAGGGGGACTGGGGCCAACGTCCTGACTTTC. Its translation is CASSYSRGTGANVLTF.